These 2 T cell receptor beta chains were all obtained from the same sample, sequenced in a study of cytotoxic CD8 clonotypes in ibrutinib-treated CLL. Sequencing used immunoSEQ multiplex PCR; TCRdb keeps in-frame clones, though not all of them. The sample shows 45,000 to 60,000 clones, 56% of them seen only once. This sample comprised PBMCs, obtained after 24 months of ibrutinib treatment. The receptors stem from a human donor with chronic lymphocytic leukemia.

This clone came up once. The CDR3 nucleotides read TGTGTCTCAAGGCGGGACAGTTATAATTCACCCCTCCACTTT. Translated, it gives CVSRRDSYNSPLHF. The chain links TRBV10-3 to TRBJ1-6; TRBD1 matches 7 bases. This CDR3 has 14 residues. The germline V gene has CDR1 ENHRY and CDR2 SYGVKD.

V and J are TRBV11-2 and TRBJ2-3; 8 nucleotides match TRBD2. The CDR3 is 15 amino acids. From germline, CDR1 is SGHAT and CDR2 FQNNGV. V shed 5 bases, J shed 3 bases, and the junction held 7 bases outside the gene matches. CDR3 in DNA: TGTGCCAGCAGCCGGGGGGGGCTGAAAACAGATACGCAGTATTTT. Protein sequence: CASSRGGLKTDTQYF.